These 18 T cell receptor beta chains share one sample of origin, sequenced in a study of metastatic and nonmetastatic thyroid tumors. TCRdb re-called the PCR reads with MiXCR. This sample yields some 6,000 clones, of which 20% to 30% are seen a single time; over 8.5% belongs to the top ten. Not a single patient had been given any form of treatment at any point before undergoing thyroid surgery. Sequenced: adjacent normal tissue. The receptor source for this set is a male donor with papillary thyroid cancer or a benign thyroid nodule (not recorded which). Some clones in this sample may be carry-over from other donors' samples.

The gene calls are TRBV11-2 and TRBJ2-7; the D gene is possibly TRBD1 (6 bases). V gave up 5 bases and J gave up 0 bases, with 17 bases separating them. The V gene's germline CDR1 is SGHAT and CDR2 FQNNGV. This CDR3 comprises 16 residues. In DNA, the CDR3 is TGTGCCAGCAGCCTGAAGACAGGTCTTAGCTCCTACGAGCAGTACTTC. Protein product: CASSLKTGLSSYEQYF. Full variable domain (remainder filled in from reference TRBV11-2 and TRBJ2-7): EAGVAQSPRYKIIEKRQSVAFWCNPISGHATLYWYQQILGQGPKLLIQFQNNGVVDDSQLPKDRFSAERLKGVDSTLKIQPAKLEDSAVYLCASSLKTGLSSYEQYFGPGTRLTVT.

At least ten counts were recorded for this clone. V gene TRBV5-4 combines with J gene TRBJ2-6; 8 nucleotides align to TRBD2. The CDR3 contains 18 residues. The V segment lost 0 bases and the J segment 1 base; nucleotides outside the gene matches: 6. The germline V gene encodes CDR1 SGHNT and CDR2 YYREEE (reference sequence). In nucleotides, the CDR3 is TGTGCCAGCAGCTTGGCAGCGGGAGCCCCATCTGGGGCCAACGTCCTGACTTTC. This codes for CASSLAAGAPSGANVLTF.

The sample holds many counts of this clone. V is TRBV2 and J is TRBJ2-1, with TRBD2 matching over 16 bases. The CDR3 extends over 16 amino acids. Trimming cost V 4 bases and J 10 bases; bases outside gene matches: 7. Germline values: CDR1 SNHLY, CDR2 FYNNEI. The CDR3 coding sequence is TGTGCCAGCAGTGCAACCGGGACTAGCGGGAGGGAGGAGCAGTTCTTC. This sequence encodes CASSATGTSGREEQFF.

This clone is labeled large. CDR3 in amino acids: CASSGPSNTEAFF. The CDR3 bases are TGTGCCAGCTCGGGACCGTCGAACACTGAAGCTTTCTTT. J is TRBJ1-1 and V is TRBV6-2 or TRBV6-3; D perhaps matches TRBD1 (5 bases). CDR1 is MNHEY, CDR2 SVGEGT, per germline. CDR3 length equals 13 residues. Trimming removed 8 bases from V and 1 base from J, with 11 bases in between.

The CDR3 here is CASSFGVYSNQPQHF. The CDR3 coding sequence is TGTGCCAGCAGTTTTGGAGTTTATAGCAATCAGCCCCAGCATTTT. The chain links TRBV12-3 or TRBV12-4 to TRBJ1-5; the D is unclear. Trimming cost V 3 bases and J 0 bases, with 9 bases left between them. The CDR3 is 15 amino acids.

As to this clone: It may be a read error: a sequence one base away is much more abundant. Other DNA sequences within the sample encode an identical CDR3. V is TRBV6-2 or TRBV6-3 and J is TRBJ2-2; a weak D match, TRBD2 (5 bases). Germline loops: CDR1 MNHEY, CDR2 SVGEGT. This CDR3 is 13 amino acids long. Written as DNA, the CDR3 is TGTGCCAGCAGTTACTCAGAAACCGGGGAGTTGTTTTTT. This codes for CASSYSETGELFF.

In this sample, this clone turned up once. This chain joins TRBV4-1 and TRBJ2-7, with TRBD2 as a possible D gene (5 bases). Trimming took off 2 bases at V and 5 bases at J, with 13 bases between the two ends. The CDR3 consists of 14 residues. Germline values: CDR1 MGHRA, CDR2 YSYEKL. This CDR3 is CASSQSGNSHEQYF. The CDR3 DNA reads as TGCGCCAGCAGCCAAAGCGGAAACTCTCACGAGCAGTACTTC.

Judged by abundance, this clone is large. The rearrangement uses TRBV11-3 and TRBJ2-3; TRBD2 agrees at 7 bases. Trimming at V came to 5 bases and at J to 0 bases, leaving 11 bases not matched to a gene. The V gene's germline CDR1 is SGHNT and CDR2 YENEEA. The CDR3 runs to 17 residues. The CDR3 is CASSLWSAGESTDTQYF. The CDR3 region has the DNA TGTGCCAGCAGCCTTTGGAGCGCGGGAGAGAGCACAGATACGCAGTATTTT.

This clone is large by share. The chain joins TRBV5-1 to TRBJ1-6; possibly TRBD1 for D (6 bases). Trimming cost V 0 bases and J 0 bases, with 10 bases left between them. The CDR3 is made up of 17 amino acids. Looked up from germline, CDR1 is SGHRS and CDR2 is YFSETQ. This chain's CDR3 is CASSLEGGSSYNSPLHF. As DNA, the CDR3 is TGCGCCAGCAGCTTGGAAGGGGGGAGCTCCTATAATTCACCCCTCCACTTT. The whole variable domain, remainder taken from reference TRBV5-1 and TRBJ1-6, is KAGVTQTPRYLIKTRGQQVTLSCSPISGHRSVSWYQQTPGQGLQFLFEYFSETQRNKGNFPGRFSGRQFSNSRSEMNVSTLELGDSALYLCASSLEGGSSYNSPLHFGNGTRLTVT.

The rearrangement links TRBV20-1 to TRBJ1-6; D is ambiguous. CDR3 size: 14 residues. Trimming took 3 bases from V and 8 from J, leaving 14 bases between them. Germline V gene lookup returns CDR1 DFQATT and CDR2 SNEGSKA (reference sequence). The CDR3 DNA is TGCAGTGCTAGCCTACACCAAGAGTATTCACCCCTCCACTTT. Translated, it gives CSASLHQEYSPLHF.

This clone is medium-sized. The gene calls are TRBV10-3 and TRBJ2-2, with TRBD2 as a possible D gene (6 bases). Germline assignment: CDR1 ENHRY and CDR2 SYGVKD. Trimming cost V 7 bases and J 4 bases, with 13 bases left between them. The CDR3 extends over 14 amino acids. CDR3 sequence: CAIMGGMFTGELFF. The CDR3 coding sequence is TGTGCCATCATGGGCGGGATGTTCACCGGGGAGCTGTTTTTT.

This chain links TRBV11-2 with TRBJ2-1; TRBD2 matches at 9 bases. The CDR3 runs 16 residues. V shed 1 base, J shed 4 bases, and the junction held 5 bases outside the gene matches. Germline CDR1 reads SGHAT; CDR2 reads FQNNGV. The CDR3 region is CASSLVGTSNYNEQFF. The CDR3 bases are TGTGCCAGCAGCTTAGTTGGGACTAGCAATTACAATGAGCAGTTCTTC.

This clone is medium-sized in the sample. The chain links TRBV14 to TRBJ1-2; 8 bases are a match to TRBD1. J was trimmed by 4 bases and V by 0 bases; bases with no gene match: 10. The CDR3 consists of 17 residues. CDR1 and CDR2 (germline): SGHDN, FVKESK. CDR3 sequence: CASSQDRLQGAFYGYTF. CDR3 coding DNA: TGTGCCAGCAGCCAAGACCGACTTCAGGGGGCTTTCTATGGCTACACCTTC.

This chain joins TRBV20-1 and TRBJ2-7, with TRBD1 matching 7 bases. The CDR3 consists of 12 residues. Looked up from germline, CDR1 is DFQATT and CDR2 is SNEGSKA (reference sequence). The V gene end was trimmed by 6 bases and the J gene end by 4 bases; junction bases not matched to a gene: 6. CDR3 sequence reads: CSARDRRYEQYF. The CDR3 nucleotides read TGCAGTGCCAGGGACAGACGTTACGAGCAGTACTTC.

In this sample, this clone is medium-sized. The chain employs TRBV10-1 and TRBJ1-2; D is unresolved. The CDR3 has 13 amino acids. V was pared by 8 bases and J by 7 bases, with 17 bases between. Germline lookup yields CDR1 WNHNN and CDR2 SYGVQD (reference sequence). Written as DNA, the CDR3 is TGCGCCAGCGCAAAAACGGTACAAGGTGGCTACACCTTC. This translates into CASAKTVQGGYTF.

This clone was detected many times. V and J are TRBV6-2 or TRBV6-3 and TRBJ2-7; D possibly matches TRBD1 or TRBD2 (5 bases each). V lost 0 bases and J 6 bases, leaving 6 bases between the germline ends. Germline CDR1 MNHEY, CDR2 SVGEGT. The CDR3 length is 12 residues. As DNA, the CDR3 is TGTGCCAGCAGTTACTCGAGGGGCGAGCAGTACTTC. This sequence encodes CASSYSRGEQYF.

CDR3 coding DNA: TGCAGTGCTAGAGCTACGACCGGGACTAGCGGGAACGAGCAGTACTTC. This encodes CSARATTGTSGNEQYF. The chain is built from TRBV20-1 and TRBJ2-7; TRBD2 matches 13 bases. The CDR3 length is 16 residues. The trim removed 1 base at V and 5 bases at J, leaving 8 bases unmatched. Germline V CDR1 and CDR2: DFQATT, SNEGSKA (reference sequence).

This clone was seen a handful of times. The CDR3 region is CSELAGGADTQYF. The CDR3 nucleotides are TGCAGTGAACTAGCGGGGGGGGCAGATACGCAGTATTTT. The chain links TRBV20-1 to TRBJ2-3; 13 positions match TRBD2. The CDR3 loop spans 13 amino acids. Unmatched junction bases numbered 2, after V lost 7 bases and J lost 4 bases. Germline V lookup: CDR1 DFQATT, CDR2 SNEGSKA (reference sequence).